The source of this TCR beta chain is a study of blood T cell repertoires in COVID-19. Method: immunoSEQ multiplex PCR; TCRdb's copy keeps in-frame clones and lacks some. There are 400,000 to 450,000 clones in the sample; about 90% occur only once, and roughly 0.78% lies in the top ten. V shed 0 bases, J shed 6 bases, and the junction held 3 bases outside the gene matches. Germline V gene lookup returns CDR1 MGHRA and CDR2 YSYEKL. The CDR3 contains 15 residues. The rearrangement uses TRBV4-1 and TRBJ1-5; TRBD1 agrees at 9 bases. The sequenced sample consisted of peripheral blood. The origin of this receptor is a man between 18 and 35 years old with COVID-19, enrolled during active disease. The CDR3 nucleotides are TGCGCCAGCAGCCAAGATCAGACAGGGGGTCAGCCCCAGCATTTT. Amino acid sequence: CASSQDQTGGQPQHF.